A selection of T cell receptor beta chains follows, all from one sample in a study of post-analysis software for immune sequencing data. MiXCR was run by TCRdb on the PCR reads, yielding one entry per CDR3 protein. The sample has 800,000 to 950,000 distinct CDR3 sequences, around 50% seen once. Sequenced sample: blood. The source is a girl aged 5 to 17 with multiple sclerosis. Both conserved end residues are trimmed from each CDR3. The D gene is left open where the match is weak.

d_call: NA
j_call: TRBJ2-3
v_call: TRBV7-3
cdr3_aa: ASSLTRPASTDTQY

d_call: NA
j_call: TRBJ2-3
v_call: TRBV29-1
cdr3_aa: SVAEFTDTQY

d_call: NA
j_call: TRBJ1-1
v_call: TRBV6-6
cdr3_aa: ASSLLQGRGMNTEAF

d_call: NA
j_call: TRBJ2-7
v_call: TRBV20-1
cdr3_aa: SVRLPGSGPHSEQY

d_call: NA
j_call: TRBJ1-2
v_call: TRBV20-1
cdr3_aa: SALLTGYYGYT

d_call: TRBD1
j_call: TRBJ1-1
v_call: TRBV11-2
cdr3_aa: ASSPGQGAEAF

d_call: TRBD2
j_call: TRBJ2-7
v_call: TRBV5-5
cdr3_aa: ASSLGGLAVPYEQY

d_call: NA
j_call: TRBJ2-3
v_call: TRBV11-2
cdr3_aa: ASSWSGGTDTQY

d_call: TRBD2
j_call: TRBJ2-5
v_call: TRBV5-1
cdr3_aa: ASSLGLAGGLQETQY

d_call: TRBD1
j_call: TRBJ2-4
v_call: TRBV20-1
cdr3_aa: SARAGTAPSQY

d_call: TRBD2
j_call: TRBJ2-7
v_call: TRBV20-1
cdr3_aa: SARTPGLDYEQY

d_call: NA
j_call: TRBJ2-4
v_call: TRBV4-1
cdr3_aa: ASSQIGTLAKNIQY

d_call: TRBD2
j_call: NA
v_call: TRBV20-1
cdr3_aa: SAIAGIETQY

d_call: TRBD1
j_call: TRBJ2-7
v_call: TRBV5-1
cdr3_aa: ASSSSGTGPGEQY

d_call: NA
j_call: TRBJ2-5
v_call: TRBV29-1
cdr3_aa: SVEVGPKETQY

d_call: NA
j_call: TRBJ2-7
v_call: TRBV12-3/TRBV12-4
cdr3_aa: ASMGGPSSYEQY

d_call: NA
j_call: TRBJ2-5
v_call: TRBV20-1
cdr3_aa: SARSGHQETQY

d_call: TRBD2
j_call: TRBJ2-7
v_call: TRBV14
cdr3_aa: ASSQELARSYEQY

d_call: NA
j_call: TRBJ1-5
v_call: TRBV5-1
cdr3_aa: ASSLEGYSNQPQH

d_call: NA
j_call: TRBJ1-2
v_call: TRBV12-3/TRBV12-4
cdr3_aa: ASSPSNFHGYT

d_call: NA
j_call: TRBJ1-6
v_call: TRBV27
cdr3_aa: ASSLQGVGSPLH

d_call: NA
j_call: TRBJ1-4
v_call: TRBV6-5
cdr3_aa: ASSYSTTNEKLF

d_call: TRBD1
j_call: TRBJ1-1
v_call: TRBV7-9
cdr3_aa: ASSTTRGIKGPNTEAF

d_call: NA
j_call: TRBJ2-1
v_call: TRBV27
cdr3_aa: ASSNPGTPGQF

d_call: TRBD2
j_call: TRBJ2-3
v_call: TRBV6-6
cdr3_aa: ASSGGGTSNPDTQY

d_call: NA
j_call: TRBJ1-2
v_call: TRBV5-1
cdr3_aa: ASSRNSAEGRFYGYT

d_call: TRBD1
j_call: TRBJ1-1
v_call: TRBV29-1
cdr3_aa: SVPGRARGLNAEAF

d_call: TRBD2
j_call: TRBJ2-1
v_call: TRBV7-9
cdr3_aa: ASSLRGLAGYNEQF

d_call: NA
j_call: TRBJ1-1
v_call: TRBV5-5
cdr3_aa: ASSLHLGRMNTEAF

d_call: TRBD1
j_call: TRBJ2-6
v_call: TRBV14
cdr3_aa: ASSQARQGFAGANVLT

d_call: NA
j_call: TRBJ1-2
v_call: TRBV7-2
cdr3_aa: ASSQPLRGHYGYT

d_call: NA
j_call: TRBJ2-1
v_call: TRBV20-1
cdr3_aa: SARRSRDGNEQF

d_call: TRBD2
j_call: TRBJ2-5
v_call: TRBV6-4
cdr3_aa: ASSDSTSGVLY

d_call: NA
j_call: TRBJ1-6
v_call: TRBV6-5
cdr3_aa: ASSSMTGGSSYNSPLH

d_call: NA
j_call: TRBJ1-2
v_call: TRBV20-1
cdr3_aa: SARDIVDGYT

d_call: TRBD2
j_call: TRBJ2-1
v_call: TRBV7-9
cdr3_aa: ASSFLSSGDNEQF

d_call: NA
j_call: TRBJ1-2
v_call: TRBV6-6
cdr3_aa: ASSFDRFEGYT

d_call: TRBD1
j_call: TRBJ1-2
v_call: TRBV4-1
cdr3_aa: ASSQVDRGGYGYT

d_call: NA
j_call: TRBJ2-5
v_call: TRBV20-1
cdr3_aa: SAGNRDLLRETQY

d_call: NA
j_call: TRBJ2-3
v_call: TRBV12-3/TRBV12-4
cdr3_aa: ASSLALVSTDTQY

d_call: NA
j_call: TRBJ2-1
v_call: TRBV5-1
cdr3_aa: ASSPSGLGGEQF

d_call: TRBD2
j_call: TRBJ2-3
v_call: TRBV12-3/TRBV12-4
cdr3_aa: ASSRVASGGFTDTQY

d_call: NA
j_call: TRBJ2-1
v_call: TRBV10-3
cdr3_aa: AIAGRQNNEQF

d_call: NA
j_call: TRBJ2-5
v_call: TRBV20-1
cdr3_aa: SAIRDHQETQY

d_call: NA
j_call: TRBJ2-6
v_call: TRBV5-1
cdr3_aa: ASSPRSAGANVLT

d_call: NA
j_call: TRBJ2-3
v_call: TRBV4-1
cdr3_aa: ASSQDEGAGWSTQY

d_call: NA
j_call: NA
v_call: TRBV20-1
cdr3_aa: SATSAAYNEQY

d_call: NA
j_call: TRBJ2-3
v_call: TRBV7-9
cdr3_aa: ASSLGFGARTDTQY

d_call: TRBD1
j_call: TRBJ2-7
v_call: TRBV10-3
cdr3_aa: AISGQGSYYEQY

d_call: NA
j_call: TRBJ2-6
v_call: TRBV7-3
cdr3_aa: ASSSDGSSGANVLT

d_call: NA
j_call: TRBJ2-1
v_call: TRBV24-1
cdr3_aa: ATSDRRSSSYNEQF

d_call: NA
j_call: TRBJ1-4
v_call: TRBV29-1
cdr3_aa: SVIRKANEKLF

d_call: NA
j_call: TRBJ1-1
v_call: TRBV5-1
cdr3_aa: ASSSESSTEAF

d_call: NA
j_call: TRBJ2-7
v_call: TRBV7-2
cdr3_aa: ASSLTSREQY

d_call: NA
j_call: TRBJ2-1
v_call: TRBV7-3
cdr3_aa: ASSLNSRLGYNEQF

d_call: NA
j_call: TRBJ2-1
v_call: TRBV12-3/TRBV12-4
cdr3_aa: ASSLGGRGVNEQF

d_call: NA
j_call: TRBJ2-6
v_call: TRBV28
cdr3_aa: ASSMGSGANVLT